This T cell receptor (beta chain) was sequenced during a study of cytomegalovirus exposure and HLA in healthy donors. A remark on this clone: Its target is not known.

Per germline, CDR1 SGHRS and CDR2 YFSETQ. V was clipped by 7 bases and J by 8 bases, with 11 bases between them. The CDR3 is made up of 11 amino acids. The study's findings and limits: Among TCR beta chains of equal frequency, HLA-associated ones were more clonally expanded in a later analysis. An apparent linkage of common viral pathogens to several of the most significant clusters emerged in a later analysis. Looking again later, the authors saw that most CMV-associated TCR beta chains seemed HLA-restricted.

The primer mix had 60 Vbeta and 13 Jbeta primers. In the original workflow: Later reanalysis found 60 million to 90 million unique TCR beta chains, around 10 million of them shared. The table came from immunoSEQ multiplex PCR; TCRdb's copy has only in-frame clones and leaves some out. The D gene and trimming were derived from the DNA, and the V and J assignments and clone size from that table. The repertoire holds around 180,000 clones, 80% seen once, with around 5.7% in the top ten. This receptor was obtained from a middle-aged man in good health and CMV-seronegative. The chain recombines TRBV5-1 with TRBJ2-3; no clear D gene. What was sequenced was PBMCs. CDR3: CASSLRGTQYF. CDR3 DNA sequence: TGCGCCAGCTCACTCCGTGGTACGCAGTATTTT.